The 18 T cell receptor beta chains in this list originate from one sample, sequenced in a study of T cell repertoires in cytomegalovirus infection. TCRdb re-called the reads with MiXCR, one entry per CDR3 protein. The sample yields about 920,000 distinct CDR3 sequences, roughly 31% seen once. Antigen specificity for these receptors is unknown. The source material was cultured CD8+ T cells from PBMCs, sampled from culture after CMV antigen stimulation. Receptors originate from a human donor in good health (CMV status not recorded). Some clones in this sample may be carry-over from other donors' samples.

This clonotype appeared a few times. The CDR3 nucleotides read TGTGCCAGCAGCTTATGGGGGGGCAGAAGGAGCGAGCAGTACGTC. Residues: CASSLWGGRRSEQYV. J is TRBJ2-7 and V is TRBV7-8, with TRBD2 as a possible D gene (7 bases). This CDR3 contains 15 residues. The germline V and J ends were trimmed by 2 bases and 6 bases, with 17 bases remaining between them. Germline V gene sequence: CDR1 SGHVS, CDR2 FQNEAQ.

This clonotype was counted a few times. The gene calls are TRBV11-1 and TRBJ2-5; D might be TRBD2 (6 bases). The CDR3 has 19 amino acids. V gave up 8 bases and J gave up 0 bases, with 28 bases separating them. Germline lookup yields CDR1 SGHAT and CDR2 FQDESV (reference sequence). In DNA, the CDR3 is TGTGCCAGCCGGTTCAGGCCTTTCACGGGGGACCCTTACCAAGAGACCCAGTACTTC. Translating gives CASRFRPFTGDPYQETQYF.

The chain recombines TRBV2 with TRBJ1-2; 7 positions agree with TRBD1. The CDR3 contains 15 residues. Per the germline V gene, CDR1 is SNHLY and CDR2 is FYNNEI. Trimming removed 7 bases from V and 4 bases from J; junction bases left unmatched: 12. CDR3 in amino acids: CASIQRTGLPYGYTF. DNA of the CDR3: TGTGCCAGCATCCAAAGGACAGGATTACCCTATGGCTACACCTTC.

This chain uses TRBV13 with TRBJ2-5; no reliable D call. Germline values: CDR1 PRHDT, CDR2 FYEKMQ (reference sequence). This CDR3 has 14 amino acids. Trimming removed 4 bases at V and 0 bases at J, with 9 bases between. The CDR3 DNA follows: TGTGCCAGCAGCTCCCCCCTGTACCAAGAGACCCAGTACTTC. Translated: CASSSPLYQETQYF.

This clonotype was observed at least ten times. The rearrangement links TRBV7-2 to TRBJ2-5, with a weak D call TRBD2 (6 bases). Germline-derived CDR1 and CDR2 are SGHTA and FQGNSA. The V end was cut by 3 bases, the J end by 5 bases, with 22 bases between. CDR3 length equals 17 residues. In DNA, the CDR3 is TGTGCCAGCAGCTTCGTTAGCCGGGCCGAGAGCGGGGAGACCCAGTACTTC. Translated, it gives CASSFVSRAESGETQYF.

CDR3 residues: CATSVGHSYEQYF. CDR3 bases: TGTGCCACCAGCGTGGGACATTCCTACGAGCAGTACTTC. The chain couples TRBV15 to TRBJ2-7; TRBD1 is a possible D gene (6 bases). This CDR3 spans 13 amino acids. Trimming left V 5 bases short and J 1 base short, with 9 bases between. Germline values: CDR1 LNHNV, CDR2 YYDKDF (reference sequence).

This clonotype was seen a few times. The V and J genes are TRBV6-1 and TRBJ2-5; TRBD2 agrees at 9 bases. Germline values: CDR1 MNHNS, CDR2 SASEGT. With V trimmed by 6 bases and J by 0 bases, 8 bases remained unmatched. The CDR3 runs to 16 residues. This CDR3 reads CASRISGGSYQETQYF. The CDR3 DNA reads as TGTGCCAGCAGGATTAGCGGGGGATCGTACCAAGAGACCCAGTACTTC.

Ten or more counts support this clonotype. This chain links TRBV11-1 with TRBJ2-7; D is perhaps TRBD2 (6 bases). CDR1 and CDR2 from the germline V gene are SGHAT and FQDESV (reference sequence). The CDR3 consists of 16 residues. The V and J ends lost 4 bases and 2 bases respectively, with 18 bases between them. CDR3 in DNA: TGTGCCAGCAGCTCCCCGGGAGAAGAAAGGCCCTACGAGCAGTACTTC. It encodes CASSSPGEERPYEQYF.

This clonotype appeared many times. The rearrangement uses TRBV7-9 and TRBJ2-7; D unresolved. CDR3 length equals 13 residues. The V end lost 5 bases, the J end lost 3 bases, and 11 bases lay between the germline ends. Germline CDR1 SEHNR, CDR2 FQNEAQ (reference sequence). CDR3 nucleotides: TGTGCCAGCAGCGCCGGACGGGTCTACGAGCAGTACTTC. Its translation is CASSAGRVYEQYF.

This rearrangement joins TRBV27 to TRBJ2-1, with no clear D. This CDR3 is built from 15 residues. Trimming cost V 6 bases and J 5 bases, with 17 bases left between them. Germline V gives CDR1 MNHEY, CDR2 SMNVEV (reference sequence). CDR3 bases: TGTGCCAGCAGGAGCACCAAGGCCTGGGACAATGAGCAGTTCTTC. This gives the protein CASRSTKAWDNEQFF.

This clonotype was found a few times. A much larger clone differs by one base, so this may be a read error. The chain carries TRBV10-3 and TRBJ2-3, with unresolved D. The CDR3 is made up of 12 amino acids. V lost 6 bases and J 0 bases, leaving 4 bases between the germline ends. Germline CDR1 ENHRY, CDR2 SYGVKD. The CDR3 reads CAIRESTDTQYF. DNA of the CDR3: TGTGCCATCAGGGAGAGCACAGATACGCAGTATTTT.

V usage is TRBV4-1 and J usage is TRBJ2-1; TRBD2 matches 14 bases. This CDR3 is 20 amino acids long. Germline V CDR1 and CDR2: MGHRA, YSYEKL. Unmatched junction bases numbered 11, after V lost 4 bases and J lost 0 bases. The CDR3 DNA reads TGCGCCAGCAGCCCAGGGCGGGGACTAGCGGGGGATTCCTCCTACAATGAGCAGTTCTTC. It encodes CASSPGRGLAGDSSYNEQFF.

This clonotype was picked up a small number of times. This rearrangement joins TRBV29-1 to TRBJ1-2; tentative D call: TRBD1 (5 bases). The CDR3 is 18 amino acids. The germline V gene has CDR1 SQVTM and CDR2 ANQGSEA. The V end lost 7 bases, the J end lost 0 bases, and 27 bases lay between the germline ends. The CDR3 is CSALGDPLGPNSNYGYTF. The CDR3 coding sequence is TGCAGCGCCCTTGGGGACCCTCTCGGGCCGAATTCTAACTATGGCTACACCTTC.

This clonotype has just a few counts. The chain has TRBV6-2 or TRBV6-3 and TRBJ1-1, with TRBD1 as a possible D gene (5 bases). Germline CDR1 reads MNHEY; CDR2 reads SVGEGT. The CDR3 is 15 amino acids. Trimming took 7 bases from V and 4 from J, leaving 19 bases between them. The CDR3, as DNA: TGTGCCAGCACCCTGGCCGGGGCGACCGGCACTGAAGCTTTCTTT. Translating gives CASTLAGATGTEAFF.

This clonotype was observed a handful of times. The rearrangement uses TRBV27 and TRBJ2-5; TRBD1 matches 8 bases. V lost 3 bases and J lost 2; bases outside the gene matches: 5. Looked up from germline, CDR1 is MNHEY and CDR2 is SMNVEV (reference sequence). CDR3 length equals 15 residues. CDR3 residues: CASSLGRGRQETQYF. The CDR3 region has the DNA TGTGCCAGCAGTTTGGGCAGGGGGCGGCAAGAGACCCAGTACTTC.

This chain uses TRBV29-1 with TRBJ2-2; D remains unclear. The CDR3 runs to 12 residues. Trimming removed 5 bases from V and 6 bases from J, with 10 bases in between. Germline CDR1 is SQVTM and CDR2 is ANQGSEA. The CDR3 DNA follows: TGCAGCGTTTCCGGACCGGCCGGGGAGCTGTTTTTT. This translates into CSVSGPAGELFF.

This clonotype was found a few times. The chain uses TRBV7-9 and TRBJ1-4; TRBD1 agrees at 8 bases. CDR3 length: 18 residues. J lost 7 bases, V lost 4 bases, and 17 bases had no gene match. The germline CDR1 and CDR2 sequences are SEHNR and FQNEAQ (reference sequence). Here the CDR3 DNA reads TGTGCCAGCAGCTCTACCCGGGACAGGCCCCAAGGAGGTGAAAAACTGTTTTTT. This encodes CASSSTRDRPQGGEKLFF.

This rearrangement joins TRBV27 to TRBJ1-2; no firm D call. Germline V gives CDR1 MNHEY, CDR2 SMNVEV (reference sequence). Trimming shortened V by 5 bases and J by 0 bases, and 13 bases separated the two germline ends. The CDR3 has 15 amino acids. The CDR3 loop reads CASSPVGPSNYGYTF. The DNA of the CDR3 is TGTGCCAGCAGTCCCGTGGGTCCGTCTAACTATGGCTACACCTTC.